The text below deals with one T cell receptor beta chain. This entry belongs to a study of T cell changes during pregnancy in multiple sclerosis. Trimming shortened V by 0 bases and J by 8 bases, and 16 bases separated the two germline ends. The CDR3 has 16 amino acids. The V gene's germline CDR1 is MNHEY and CDR2 SVGAGI. Method: immunoSEQ multiplex PCR; TCRdb's copy keeps in-frame clones and lacks some. The sample includes under 100,000 clones, around 93% of them seen just once. The sequence was collected from a female donor in good health, enrolled as a control in a pregnancy study. The chain employs TRBV6-5 and TRBJ1-4, with D tentatively TRBD1 (6 bases). The sample consisted of peripheral blood, taken in the first trimester of pregnancy. The CDR3 region is CASSYSDRLVREKLFF. The DNA of the CDR3 is TGTGCCAGCAGTTACTCCGACAGGCTCGTCCGCGAAAAACTGTTTTTT.